The 30 T cell receptor beta chains listed next were all sequenced from one sample in a study of graft-versus-host responses after intestinal transplantation. TCRdb keeps only in-frame clones here, not all; method: immunoSEQ multiplex PCR. The sample includes around 17,000 clones, about 90% of them seen just once. The material was PBMCs, obtained roughly 110 days after intestinal transplant. The receptors shown here come from a human patient who received an intestinal transplant, so some T cells may come from the graft donor.

The CDR3 DNA sequence: TGTGCCAGCAGTTTGGTGGAGACCACAGATACGCAGTATTTT. Translation gives CASSLVETTDTQYF. The chain joins TRBV27 to TRBJ2-3; unclear D gene. V was clipped by 3 bases and J by 2 bases, with 9 bases between them. The CDR3 length is 14 residues. Germline CDR1 and CDR2: MNHEY and SMNVEV (reference sequence).

This clone was seen a handful of times. The chain joins TRBV7-3 to TRBJ2-5; D is unresolved. Germline V CDR1 and CDR2: SGHTA, FQGTGA. The ends were cut back, 5 bases at V and 3 bases at J, with 10 bases in the middle. The CDR3 runs to 13 residues. DNA for the CDR3: TGTGCCAGCAGCCCTACCCGGGAAGAGACCCAGTACTTC. It translates to CASSPTREETQYF.

This chain connects TRBV6-1 to TRBJ2-7; D perhaps matches TRBD2 (5 bases). The V and J ends lost 3 bases and 6 bases respectively, with 15 bases between them. CDR1 MNHNS and CDR2 SASEGT come from the germline V gene. This CDR3 is 14 amino acids long. This chain's CDR3 is CASSDSPGMGEQYF. The DNA of the CDR3 is TGTGCCAGCAGTGATTCCCCCGGGATGGGCGAGCAGTACTTC.

The chain uses TRBV7-2 and TRBJ2-5; the D gene is possibly TRBD1 (6 bases). Looked up from germline, CDR1 is SGHTA and CDR2 is FQGNSA. V was cut by 1 base and J by 4 bases, with 25 bases left in between. This CDR3 has 19 amino acids. This CDR3 is CASSLVPLWRTATRETQYF. In DNA form, the CDR3 reads TGTGCCAGCAGCTTAGTCCCCCTGTGGAGGACAGCCACACGAGAGACCCAGTACTTC.

This rearrangement joins TRBV4-1 to TRBJ1-2; no definite D call. CDR3 length: 12 residues. The V end lost 6 bases, the J end lost 4 bases, and 9 bases lay between the germline ends. CDR1 MGHRA and CDR2 YSYEKL come from the germline V gene. The CDR3 loop is CASRSVSYGYTF. CDR3 nucleotide sequence: TGCGCCAGCAGATCAGTGAGCTATGGCTACACCTTC.

This chain connects TRBV6-6 to TRBJ1-1; D is ambiguous. Germline values: CDR1 MNHNY, CDR2 SVGAGI (reference sequence). With 0 bases removed from V and 8 bases from J, the gap between germline ends came to 16 bases. The length of the CDR3 is 15 residues. CDR3 bases: TGTGCCAGCAGTTACTCGGAGGCCAAACTAGGCGAAGCTTTCTTT. This translates into CASSYSEAKLGEAFF.

The chain links TRBV5-6 to TRBJ2-1, with a possible D match to TRBD2 (5 bases). Looked up from germline, CDR1 is SGHDT and CDR2 is YYEEEE. The CDR3 extends over 18 amino acids. The germline V and J ends were trimmed by 2 bases and 7 bases, with 25 bases remaining between them. This chain's CDR3 is CASSLMESFGVKGNEQFF. CDR3 in DNA: TGTGCCAGCAGCTTAATGGAGAGTTTCGGGGTTAAAGGGAATGAGCAGTTCTTC.

The V gene is TRBV6-6, the J gene TRBJ1-1; D remains unclear. CDR1 is MNHNY and CDR2 is SVGAGI in the germline V gene (reference sequence). V was clipped by 0 bases and J by 5 bases, with 7 bases between them. CDR3 length: 13 residues. In DNA, the CDR3 is TGTGCCAGCAGTTACTCCGGGGAGACTGAAGCTTTCTTT. Amino acid sequence: CASSYSGETEAFF.

This clone was recorded once. The chain employs TRBV6-5 and TRBJ2-1; 11 bases are a match to TRBD2. The germline gives CDR1 MNHEY, CDR2 SVGAGI. The CDR3 covers 15 residues. The trim removed 5 bases at V and 5 bases at J, leaving 5 bases unmatched. The CDR3 reads CASSPLAGGNNEQFF. In DNA, the CDR3 is TGTGCCAGCAGTCCGTTAGCGGGAGGGAACAATGAGCAGTTCTTC.

The genes are TRBV6-4 and TRBJ2-1; 8 nucleotides match TRBD2. This CDR3 comprises 15 residues. J gave up 2 bases and V 5 bases, and 5 bases lay outside the gene matches. Germline assignment: CDR1 MRHNA and CDR2 SNTAGT. The CDR3 region has the DNA TGTGCCAGCAGTCAAGTAGCGGGACCCTACAATGAGCAGTTCTTC. The encoded protein is CASSQVAGPYNEQFF.

The rearrangement joins TRBV28 to TRBJ2-5; 12 nucleotides line up with TRBD2. This CDR3 has 16 amino acids. Trimming took 5 bases from V and 5 from J; bases not matched to a gene: 9. In germline, CDR1 is MDHEN, CDR2 SYDVKM. The CDR3 DNA is TGTGCCAGCAGTCTGACTAGCGGGAGAACTGAGGAGACCCAGTACTTC. Its protein product is CASSLTSGRTEETQYF.

This clone was seen a single time. The chain joins TRBV5-1 to TRBJ2-2; D remains ambiguous. CDR3 length: 12 amino acids. Germline lookup yields CDR1 SGHRS and CDR2 YFSETQ. The V gene lost 4 bases and the J gene lost 3 bases, with 4 bases spanning the gap. The CDR3 bases are TGCGCCAGCAGCAGGGACACCGGGGAGCTGTTTTTT. Translation gives CASSRDTGELFF.

This chain uses TRBV11-2 with TRBJ2-7, with a possible D match to TRBD2 (6 bases). In germline, CDR1 is SGHAT, CDR2 FQNNGV. Trimming removed 5 bases from V and 0 bases from J, with 23 bases in between. The CDR3 spans 18 residues. CDR3 DNA sequence: TGTGCCAGCAGCCCGAAGCCCCCCGGCCTAGCGCTCTCCTACGAGCAGTACTTC. This codes for CASSPKPPGLALSYEQYF.

The chain links TRBV30 to TRBJ1-1; D gene uncertain. The CDR3 runs to 14 residues. From germline, CDR1 is GTSNPN and CDR2 SVGIG (reference sequence). V gave up 4 bases and J gave up 0 bases, with 12 bases separating them. The CDR3 DNA is TGTGCCTGGACACAGTGGGGAATGAACACTGAAGCTTTCTTT. It encodes CAWTQWGMNTEAFF.

The V and J genes are TRBV5-1 and TRBJ2-5; 12 bases agree with TRBD1. The V gene end was trimmed by 1 base and the J gene end by 3 bases; junction bases not matched to a gene: 4. Per germline, CDR1 SGHRS and CDR2 YFSETQ. The CDR3 totals 16 residues. CDR3 in amino acids: CASSLPGTGGEETQYF. CDR3 nucleotides: TGCGCCAGCAGCTTGCCGGGGACAGGGGGCGAAGAGACCCAGTACTTC. The full variable domain, completed using reference TRBV5-1 and TRBJ2-5, is KAGVTQTPRYLIKTRGQQVTLSCSPISGHRSVSWYQQTPGQGLQFLFEYFSETQRNKGNFPGRFSGRQFSNSRSEMNVSTLELGDSALYLCASSLPGTGGEETQYFGPGTRLLVL.

CDR3 nucleotide sequence: TGTGCCAGCAGTTTAAGGGGGTTGTACACCGGGGAGCTGTTTTTT. Amino acid sequence: CASSLRGLYTGELFF. The V gene is TRBV27, the J gene TRBJ2-2; the D gene is possibly TRBD1 (6 bases). V lost 2 bases, J lost 3 bases, and 10 bases lay in between. Germline V gene sequence: CDR1 MNHEY, CDR2 SMNVEV (reference sequence). The CDR3 runs to 15 residues.

This chain links TRBV18 with TRBJ2-7; D ambiguous. In germline, CDR1 is KGHSH, CDR2 LQKENI. The CDR3 spans 13 residues. Trimming shortened V by 3 bases and J by 2 bases, and 8 bases separated the two germline ends. CDR3 bases: TGTGCCAGCTCACCGGTCAGACCCTACGAGCAGTACTTC. It is translated as CASSPVRPYEQYF.

V gene TRBV11-2 combines with J gene TRBJ2-7, with 11 bases that match TRBD2. The CDR3 runs 17 residues. The V gene's germline CDR1 is SGHAT and CDR2 FQNNGV. V trimming: 2 bases; J trimming: 3 bases; junction bases outside the gene matches: 9. In nucleotides, the CDR3 is TGTGCCAGCAGCTTATCTACTAGCGGGAGCCCCTTCTACGAGCAGTACTTC. Its protein product is CASSLSTSGSPFYEQYF.

V usage is TRBV23-1 and J usage is TRBJ1-3, with 9 bases aligning to TRBD1. TRBV23-1 is reported as an ORF; its role is uncertain. J gave up 5 bases and V 0 bases, and 5 bases lay outside the gene matches. The CDR3 covers 16 residues. As DNA, the CDR3 is TGCGCCAGCAGTCAATCTACAGGGGGCGGTAGAAACACCATATATTTT. Translation: CASSQSTGGGRNTIYF.

The CDR3 loop is CASSLFSLDQPQHF. CDR3 coding DNA: TGTGCCAGCAGTTTATTCAGCCTCGATCAGCCCCAGCATTTT. The rearrangement uses TRBV28 and TRBJ1-5; D is uncertain. Trimming took 1 base from V and 5 from J, leaving 9 bases between them. The CDR3 is 14 amino acids. CDR1 is MDHEN, CDR2 SYDVKM, per germline.

The rearrangement joins TRBV11-1 to TRBJ2-3; D gene unclear. Germline assignment: CDR1 SGHAT and CDR2 FQDESV (reference sequence). V lost 3 bases, J lost 8 bases, and 6 bases lay in between. The length of the CDR3 is 11 residues. The CDR3 bases are TGTGCCAGCAGCTTGATCGGTACGCAGTATTTT. This gives the protein CASSLIGTQYF.

The chain's CDR3 is CSAEVTYGYTF. In DNA, the CDR3 is TGCAGTGCCGAAGTTACCTATGGCTACACCTTC. The chain employs TRBV20-1 and TRBJ1-2; D gene unclear. V lost 6 bases to trimming and J lost 4 bases, with 9 bases between them. Germline loops: CDR1 DFQATT, CDR2 SNEGSKA (reference sequence). The length of the CDR3 is 11 residues.

This clone was seen only once. The chain employs TRBV28 and TRBJ2-1; maybe TRBD2 (6 bases). Germline V gene sequence: CDR1 MDHEN, CDR2 SYDVKM. The CDR3 loop spans 15 amino acids. Trimming removed 3 bases from V and 0 bases from J, with 9 bases in between. The CDR3 DNA follows: TGTGCCAGCAGTTTGGAGGGTAGCTCCTACAATGAGCAGTTCTTC. Translated, it gives CASSLEGSSYNEQFF.

The J gene is TRBJ2-7, the V gene TRBV6-1; the D gene is possibly TRBD1 (6 bases). The CDR3 loop spans 14 amino acids. V was pared by 3 bases and J by 7 bases, with 16 bases between. The germline V gene encodes CDR1 MNHNS and CDR2 SASEGT. CDR3 sequence reads: CASSEDAGAREQYF. DNA of the CDR3: TGTGCCAGCAGTGAGGATGCAGGGGCACGAGAGCAGTACTTC.

There are a few counts of this clone. The chain links TRBV10-2 to TRBJ2-3; 11 bases line up with TRBD2. The germline V gene encodes CDR1 WSHSY and CDR2 SAAADI. J lost 5 bases, V lost 0 bases, and 7 bases had no gene match. The CDR3 sequence is 17 residues long. CDR3: CASSESASGRPGDTQYF. CDR3 DNA: TGCGCCAGCAGTGAGTCAGCTAGCGGGAGGCCGGGAGATACGCAGTATTTT.

The J gene is TRBJ1-1, the V gene TRBV7-2; D uncertain. The CDR3 loop spans 13 amino acids. V was clipped by 2 bases and J by 3 bases, with 7 bases between them. Germline V CDR1 and CDR2: SGHTA, FQGNSA. The CDR3, as DNA: TGTGCCAGCAGCTTACGGGGTTACACTGAAGCTTTCTTT. It translates to CASSLRGYTEAFF.

The genes are TRBV13 and TRBJ1-2; TRBD1 aligns across 8 bases. The germline V gene encodes CDR1 PRHDT and CDR2 FYEKMQ (reference sequence). V was pared by 2 bases and J by 1 base, with 6 bases of the junction left unmatched. The CDR3 contains 16 residues. CDR3: CASSLSRQGSNYGYTF. CDR3 DNA: TGTGCCAGCAGCTTATCCAGACAGGGGAGTAACTATGGCTACACCTTC.

In DNA, the CDR3 is TGTGCCAGCAGCGTAAACAAGGGGGACGGGGATGAAAAACTGTTTTTT. Amino acids: CASSVNKGDGDEKLFF. The V and J genes are TRBV9 and TRBJ1-4; possibly TRBD1 for D (6 bases). Germline CDR1 reads SGDLS; CDR2 reads YYNGEE. This CDR3 has 16 amino acids. Deletions cut 1 base from V and 6 bases from J, with 16 bases between.

This sequence joins TRBV30 and TRBJ2-3; 10 bases line up with TRBD2. V lost 1 base and J lost 5; bases outside the gene matches: 3. The CDR3 is 14 residues long. The germline V gene encodes CDR1 GTSNPN and CDR2 SVGIG (reference sequence). The CDR3 DNA follows: TGTGCCTGGAGTGCGCTAGCGGGAGTAGATACGCAGTATTTT. It encodes CAWSALAGVDTQYF.

This chain connects TRBV28 to TRBJ1-1; D uncertain. With 10 bases removed from V and 0 bases from J, the gap between germline ends came to 12 bases. Germline V gives CDR1 MDHEN, CDR2 SYDVKM. The CDR3 consists of 13 residues. The CDR3 nucleotides read TGTGCCACCTCCATTGCTATGAACACTGAAGCTTTCTTT. It is translated as CATSIAMNTEAFF.